The entry below describes one T cell receptor beta chain. The antigen is undetermined. The PCR made use of 60 Vbeta and 13 Jbeta primers. Clones were read by immunoSEQ multiplex PCR, and TCRdb kept only the in-frame ones, dropping some. The table has some 98,000 clones, around four fifths seen once. This entry comes from a study of cytomegalovirus exposure and HLA in healthy donors. Study overall: HLA-typed donors were the source of approximately 88 million unique TCRs held in an early data release.

Study observations and caveats: CMV serostatus was the sole immune exposure data available.

The sequence was obtained from a female donor in good health and CMV-seropositive. The material sequenced was PBMCs.

CDR3 sequence: CASSSKSTGGRETQYF. DNA of the CDR3: TGTGCCAGCAGCTCTAAATCGACAGGGGGCAGGGAGACCCAGTACTTC. The V gene is TRBV5-4, the J gene TRBJ2-5, with 10 bases aligning to TRBD1. Unmatched junction bases numbered 10, after V lost 3 bases and J lost 5 bases. This CDR3 is built from 16 residues. The germline V gene encodes CDR1 SGHNT and CDR2 YYREEE (reference sequence).